This entry lists 29 T cell receptor beta chains sequenced from one sample in a study of identical twins. MiXCR, run by TCRdb on the 5' RACE reads, gives a single entry per CDR3 protein. This sample has some 690,000 distinct CDR3 sequences, with around 21% found just once. This sample was shared with a second study, whose subject was T cells expressing NK-cell markers.

The sequenced material came from PBMCs. The receptors were gathered from a woman younger than 30 in good health.

This clonotype was found many times. V gene TRBV12-3 or TRBV12-4 combines with J gene TRBJ1-1; D unresolved. Trimming shortened V by 7 bases and J by 5 bases, and 17 bases separated the two germline ends. CDR3 length equals 14 residues. Here the CDR3 reads CASTWASGGTEAFF. Here the CDR3 DNA reads TGTGCCAGCACCTGGGCCTCGGGAGGGACTGAAGCTTTCTTT.

J is TRBJ2-7 and V is TRBV20-1; 10 bases map to TRBD2. The length of the CDR3 is 14 residues. Per the germline V gene, CDR1 is DFQATT and CDR2 is SNEGSKA (reference sequence). The junction had 10 bases not matched to a gene; V was cut back by 5 bases and J by 6 bases. The CDR3 region is CSASLAGLTREQYF. DNA for the CDR3: TGCAGTGCTTCACTAGCGGGGCTGACACGCGAGCAGTACTTC.

The rearrangement uses TRBV12-3 or TRBV12-4 and TRBJ2-1; D unresolved. Trimming took off 5 bases at V and 10 bases at J, with 12 bases between the two ends. The CDR3 is 12 amino acids. DNA for the CDR3: TGTGCCAGCAGTCCCTCAGCTGGGGAGCAGTTCTTC. Protein sequence: CASSPSAGEQFF.

The sample holds many counts of this clonotype. The rearrangement uses TRBV10-3 and TRBJ2-1; 10 positions agree with TRBD2. Germline CDR1 and CDR2: ENHRY and SYGVKD. Trimming took 0 bases from V and 7 from J; bases not matched to a gene: 6. The CDR3 spans 16 residues. Written as DNA, the CDR3 is TGTGCCATCAGTGAGTCGAAACTAGCGGGGACGAATGAGCAGTTCTTC. Translated: CAISESKLAGTNEQFF.

This clonotype has a handful of counts. This chain links TRBV3-1 with TRBJ2-5; D is unclear. The CDR3 has 14 residues. CDR1 and CDR2 from the germline V gene are LGHDT and YNNKEL (reference sequence). Trimming pared 4 bases from V and 5 bases from J, leaving 14 bases between. CDR3 coding DNA: TGTGCCAGCAGCCTGAGGTGGAGCAAGGAGACCCAGTACTTC. Its translation is CASSLRWSKETQYF.

This chain links TRBV2 with TRBJ2-1; 8 nucleotides align to TRBD2. Germline CDR1 SNHLY, CDR2 FYNNEI. The V segment lost 7 bases and the J segment 0 bases; nucleotides outside the gene matches: 5. The CDR3 spans 15 residues. In DNA, the CDR3 is TGTGCCAGCATTAGCGGGGTAAGCTCCTACAATGAGCAGTTCTTC. Encoded protein: CASISGVSSYNEQFF. Full variable domain (rest looked up from reference TRBV2 and TRBJ2-1): EPEVTQTPSHQVTQMGQEVILRCVPISNHLYFYWYRQILGQKVEFLVSFYNNEISEKSEIFDDQFSVERPDGSNFTLKIRSTKLEDSAMYFCASISGVSSYNEQFFGPGTRLTVL.

The gene calls are TRBV20-1 and TRBJ2-5, with 7 bases identical to TRBD1. Germline CDR1 is DFQATT and CDR2 is SNEGSKA (reference sequence). This CDR3 comprises 14 residues. V gave up 3 bases and J gave up 5 bases; unmatched junction bases: 9. CDR3 sequence: CSASWTGRGETQYF. CDR3 in DNA: TGCAGTGCTAGTTGGACAGGCAGAGGGGAGACCCAGTACTTC.

Only a few counts were recorded for this clonotype. The V gene is TRBV6-1, the J gene TRBJ2-5, with D possibly matching TRBD2 (6 bases). Germline values: CDR1 MNHNS, CDR2 SASEGT. The CDR3 sequence is 13 residues long. Trimming took 7 bases from V and 5 from J, leaving 14 bases between them. In DNA form, the CDR3 reads TGTGCCAGCACACCGGGGGTCTGGGAGACCCAGTACTTC. This encodes CASTPGVWETQYF.

In this sample, this clonotype turned up many times. The genes are TRBV12-3 or TRBV12-4 and TRBJ1-1, with D tentatively TRBD1 (5 bases). The CDR3 length is 14 residues. V dropped 2 bases and J dropped 3 bases, with 10 bases sitting between them. CDR3 in amino acids: CASSLRGLDTEAFF. The CDR3 bases are TGTGCCAGCAGTTTACGGGGGTTGGACACTGAAGCTTTCTTT.

The CDR3 region is CASTPGVDRYEQFF. CDR3 in DNA: TGTGCCAGCACCCCGGGAGTGGATCGCTATGAGCAGTTCTTC. The chain joins TRBV6-1 to TRBJ2-1; weak D call: TRBD2 (6 bases). The CDR3 extends over 14 amino acids. V lost 7 bases, J lost 8 bases, and 18 bases lay in between. Germline CDR1 MNHNS, CDR2 SASEGT.

This clonotype was observed a few times. The genes are TRBV12-3 or TRBV12-4 and TRBJ1-2; 8 bases line up with TRBD1. The CDR3 is made up of 14 amino acids. Losses at the gene ends were 5 bases for V and 8 bases for J; bases not matched to a gene: 10. The CDR3 DNA sequence: TGTGCCAGCAGTCCTATTGGACAGGGTAAAGGCTACACCTTC. It specifies CASSPIGQGKGYTF.

In this sample, this clonotype turned up a few times. The CDR3 DNA reads as TGTGCCAGCAGCGACCCTCAAGCGGGGGGCTACGAGCAGTACTTC. Translated: CASSDPQAGGYEQYF. V is TRBV7-9 and J is TRBJ2-7; 9 nucleotides line up with TRBD2. The CDR3 length is 15 residues. The germline gives CDR1 SEHNR, CDR2 FQNEAQ (reference sequence). V was pared by 5 bases and J by 3 bases, with 8 bases of the junction left unmatched.

The table lists this clonotype with a few counts. The chain has TRBV7-2 and TRBJ2-5, with D uncertain. The V and J ends lost 2 bases and 3 bases respectively, with 7 bases between them. Per germline, CDR1 SGHTA and CDR2 FQGNSA. The CDR3 sequence is 13 residues long. This CDR3 reads CASSLLVKETQYF. CDR3 nucleotide sequence: TGTGCCAGCAGCTTACTGGTGAAAGAGACCCAGTACTTC.

The V call is TRBV6-1, the J call TRBJ2-3; weak D call: TRBD2 (7 bases). From germline, CDR1 is MNHNS and CDR2 SASEGT. V was pared by 5 bases and J by 6 bases, with 18 bases between. CDR3 length: 15 amino acids. This chain's CDR3 is CASSLMRGGPDTQYF. In DNA form, the CDR3 reads TGTGCCAGCAGTCTAATGAGGGGGGGGCCGGATACGCAGTATTTT.

Many counts were recorded for this clonotype. The CDR3 protein is CASSSGTAGYEQYF. DNA for the CDR3: TGTGCCAGCAGCTCCGGGACCGCAGGGTACGAGCAGTACTTC. The V and J genes are TRBV13 and TRBJ2-7; D is perhaps TRBD1 or TRBD2 (5 bases each). Germline CDR1 reads PRHDT; CDR2 reads FYEKMQ (reference sequence). V lost 4 bases and J lost 4, with 14 bases in between. CDR3 length equals 14 residues.

The chain carries TRBV29-1 and TRBJ2-3, with a weak D call TRBD2 (6 bases). V lost 8 bases to trimming and J lost 3 bases, with 18 bases between them. CDR1 and CDR2 (germline): SQVTM, ANQGSEA. The CDR3 contains 14 residues. CDR3 sequence: CSWSGARGTDTQYF. CDR3 nucleotide sequence: TGCAGCTGGTCGGGCGCCCGGGGGACAGATACGCAGTATTTT.

This rearrangement joins TRBV12-3 or TRBV12-4 to TRBJ2-3; D unclear. V was cut by 7 bases and J by 5 bases, with 16 bases left in between. The CDR3 length is 14 residues. CDR3 protein: CASNKRHAGDTQYF. CDR3 DNA: TGTGCCAGCAACAAGCGACATGCTGGAGATACGCAGTATTTT.

The sample holds a few counts of this clonotype. J is TRBJ2-7 and V is TRBV3-1; 11 bases are shared with TRBD1. Losses at the gene ends were 4 bases for V and 5 bases for J; bases not matched to a gene: 4. The CDR3 extends over 14 amino acids. From germline, CDR1 is LGHDT and CDR2 YNNKEL (reference sequence). DNA of the CDR3: TGTGCCAGCAGCCGGAGGACAGGGGGCGACGAGCAGTACTTC. Translation gives CASSRRTGGDEQYF.

The chain is built from TRBV7-2 and TRBJ2-2, with a weak D call TRBD2 (5 bases). This CDR3 is built from 16 residues. Germline loops: CDR1 SGHTA, CDR2 FQGNSA. The V gene lost 2 bases and the J gene lost 0 bases, with 10 bases spanning the gap. This chain's CDR3 is CASSLLGSANTGELFF. The CDR3 bases are TGTGCCAGCAGCTTATTAGGTAGCGCGAACACCGGGGAGCTGTTTTTT.

This chain joins TRBV10-3 and TRBJ1-6, with TRBD1 matching over 10 bases. CDR1 is ENHRY, CDR2 SYGVKD, per germline. The junction had 0 bases not matched to a gene; V was cut back by 8 bases and J by 8 bases. This CDR3 has 12 amino acids. CDR3: CAIGTGDSPLHF. The CDR3 DNA is TGTGCCATCGGGACAGGGGATTCACCCCTCCACTTT.

The chain combines TRBV5-4 with TRBJ1-2; 9 nucleotides line up with TRBD1. The germline gives CDR1 SGHNT, CDR2 YYREEE (reference sequence). After removal of 4 bases from V and 3 bases from J, the junction contained 7 bases not matched to a gene. The CDR3 consists of 15 residues. CDR3 coding DNA: TGTGCCAGCAGCACGAGGACAGGGGCCGACTATGGCTACACCTTC. Translating gives CASSTRTGADYGYTF. The variable domain in full, with the rest retrieved from reference TRBV5-4 and TRBJ1-2, is ETGVTQSPTHLIKTRGQQVTLRCSSQSGHNTVSWYQQALGQGPQFIFQYYREEENGRGNFPPRFSGLQFPNYSSELNVNALELDDSALYLCASSTRTGADYGYTFGSGTRLTVV.

This clonotype was counted many times. The chain joins TRBV7-8 to TRBJ2-7, with 10 nucleotides matching TRBD2. CDR3 length: 15 amino acids. V was pared by 1 base and J by 6 bases, with 6 bases of the junction left unmatched. CDR1 is SGHVS, CDR2 FQNEAQ, per germline. This CDR3 reads CASSLGLAGASEQYF. The CDR3 nucleotides are TGTGCCAGCAGCTTAGGCCTAGCGGGAGCATCCGAGCAGTACTTC.

V and J are TRBV7-2 and TRBJ2-7; 13 bases match TRBD2. Looked up from germline, CDR1 is SGHTA and CDR2 is FQGNSA. J lost 3 bases, V lost 0 bases, and 5 bases had no gene match. CDR3 length: 17 residues. CDR3 region: CASSLAHGLAGVYEQYF. Here the CDR3 DNA reads TGTGCCAGCAGCTTAGCCCATGGACTAGCGGGAGTCTACGAGCAGTACTTC.

The rearrangement uses TRBV4-3 and TRBJ2-7; D gene uncertain. There are 15 residues in the CDR3. Trimming took off 1 base at V and 4 bases at J, with 14 bases between the two ends. Germline V gives CDR1 LGHNA, CDR2 YSLEER. This CDR3 reads CASSQGLGSTYEQYF. The CDR3 DNA reads TGCGCCAGCAGCCAAGGATTGGGTAGTACGTACGAGCAGTACTTC.

This clonotype has only a few counts. The V call is TRBV20-1, the J call TRBJ2-1, with 10 nucleotides matching TRBD2. Germline CDR1 reads DFQATT; CDR2 reads SNEGSKA (reference sequence). This CDR3 comprises 14 residues. Trimming took 6 bases from V and 6 from J; bases not matched to a gene: 8. CDR3 sequence: CSATLAGVGNEQFF. CDR3 nucleotide sequence: TGCAGTGCAACGCTAGCGGGGGTGGGCAATGAGCAGTTCTTC.

This clonotype came up a few times. The chain couples TRBV2 to TRBJ1-1; TRBD1 might be the D (6 bases). V lost 7 bases and J 1 base, leaving 10 bases between the germline ends. The CDR3 extends over 13 amino acids. Germline V CDR1 and CDR2: SNHLY, FYNNEI. The CDR3 region has the DNA TGTGCCAGCAAGGGACAACAGAACACTGAAGCTTTCTTT. It translates to CASKGQQNTEAFF.

In this sample, this clonotype turned up a few times. The chain combines TRBV7-8 with TRBJ2-1; 10 bases fit TRBD2. CDR1 is SGHVS and CDR2 is FQNEAQ in the germline V gene. CDR3 length: 19 residues. V shed 2 bases, J shed 3 bases, and the junction held 13 bases outside the gene matches. The CDR3 protein is CASSLRGLAGDYLYNEQFF. The DNA of the CDR3 is TGTGCCAGCAGCTTACGTGGTCTAGCGGGGGATTACCTCTACAATGAGCAGTTCTTC.

This clonotype was seen only a few times. The V and J genes are TRBV7-8 and TRBJ2-2; D remains ambiguous. The CDR3 sequence is 15 residues long. CDR1 is SGHVS and CDR2 is FQNEAQ in the germline V gene. V dropped 5 bases and J dropped 3 bases, with 13 bases sitting between them. CDR3 in DNA: TGTGCCAGCAGCCAAGGACCCTTTGACACCGGGGAGCTGTTTTTT. It translates to CASSQGPFDTGELFF.

The chain uses TRBV7-8 and TRBJ2-1; D not certain. This CDR3 comprises 14 residues. Trimming shortened V by 1 base and J by 3 bases, and 7 bases separated the two germline ends. Germline-derived CDR1 and CDR2 are SGHVS and FQNEAQ. DNA of the CDR3: TGTGCCAGCAGCTTAGAACTTCTCTACAATGAGCAGTTCTTC. It is translated as CASSLELLYNEQFF.